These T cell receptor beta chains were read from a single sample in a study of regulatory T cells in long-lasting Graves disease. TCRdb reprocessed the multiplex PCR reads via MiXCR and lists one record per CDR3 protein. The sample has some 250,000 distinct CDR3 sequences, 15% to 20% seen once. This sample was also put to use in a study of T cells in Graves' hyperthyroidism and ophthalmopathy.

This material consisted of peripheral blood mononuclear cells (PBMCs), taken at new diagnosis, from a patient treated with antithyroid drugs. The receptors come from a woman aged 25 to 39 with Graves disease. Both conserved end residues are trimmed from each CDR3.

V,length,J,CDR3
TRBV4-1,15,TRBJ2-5,ASSQEGPAGGQETQY
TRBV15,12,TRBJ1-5,ATSRWDSIQPQH
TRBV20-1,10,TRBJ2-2,SASRGAGELF
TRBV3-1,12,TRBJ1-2,ASSQRTDAYGYT
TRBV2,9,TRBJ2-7,ASSEKGTGY
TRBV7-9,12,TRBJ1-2,ASRGTGRGYGYT
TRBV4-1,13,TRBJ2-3,ASSQAQGETDTQY
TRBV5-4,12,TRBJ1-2,ASIDPGANYGYT
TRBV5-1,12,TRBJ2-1,ASSLIASADEQF
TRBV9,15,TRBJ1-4,ASSTAGQGIFGEKLF
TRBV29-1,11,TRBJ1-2,SGAREGGYGYT
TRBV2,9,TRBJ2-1,ASSEEDEQF
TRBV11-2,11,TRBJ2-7,ASSPSYRDEQY
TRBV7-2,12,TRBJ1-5,ASKRGGVHQPQH
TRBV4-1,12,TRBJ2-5,ASSQGGGRETQY
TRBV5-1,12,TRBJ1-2,ASSPGLGPYGYT
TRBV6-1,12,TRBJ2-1,ASKDGGSYNEQF
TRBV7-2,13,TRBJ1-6,ASSPRRSYNSPLH
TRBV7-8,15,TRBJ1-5,ASSLGSQGLYYQPQH
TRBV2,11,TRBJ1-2,ASTPNSRYGYT
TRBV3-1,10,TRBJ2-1,ASSQGGGTQF
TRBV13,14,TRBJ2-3,ASRTRLAGAADTQY
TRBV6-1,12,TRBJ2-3,ASKWGGGTDTQY
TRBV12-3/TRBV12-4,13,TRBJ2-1,ASSIHGQKYNEQF
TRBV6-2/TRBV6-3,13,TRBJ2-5,ASSYKRDPGETQY
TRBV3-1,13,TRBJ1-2,ASSLRDVNNYGYT
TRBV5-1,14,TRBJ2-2,ASSSTGTGATGELF
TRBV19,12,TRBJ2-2,ASIRTDGTGELF
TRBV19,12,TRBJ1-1,ASKALRIGTEAF
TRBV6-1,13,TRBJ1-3,ASSEQGGPGNTIY
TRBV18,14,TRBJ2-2,ASSPDGTGRTGELF
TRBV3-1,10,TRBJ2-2,ASSQVSGELF
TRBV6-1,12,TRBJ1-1,ASIRGRRSTEAF
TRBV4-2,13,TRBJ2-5,ASSQGSINQETQY